This entry features one TCR beta chain sequence. The antigen is not known. Sequencing libraries for TCR beta were prepared with iRepertoire HTBI primers and Arm-PCR of CDR3 regions. TCRdb re-called the multiplex PCR reads with MiXCR, one entry per CDR3 protein. The sample records approximately 400,000 distinct CDR3 sequences, about 16% being singletons. The sample comes from a study of regulatory T cells in long-lasting Graves disease. Study outcomes and limitations: Possibly, accuracy suffered from the small sample size. New patients shared 966 public clonotypes, and persistent patients shared more, with fewer than 3,500.

Indicated time point: newly diagnosed GD, antithyroid drugs for less than 3 months. Isolated PBMC RNA provided the starting material for the TCR library. CDR3 length: 15 amino acids. V shed 5 bases and J 1 base; nucleotides not matched to a gene: 7. In germline, CDR1 is DFQATT, CDR2 SNEGSKA (reference sequence). The same sample was also used in a study of T cells in Graves' hyperthyroidism and ophthalmopathy. That investigation notes: Together with thyroid ultrasound, orbital computed tomography, serum thyroxine and TRAb, clinical symptoms were used for diagnoses. The model anticipated ophthalmopathy a median approximately 6.5 months pre-onset.

Sequencing used peripheral blood mononuclear cells (PBMCs), obtained at new diagnosis, from a patient treated with antithyroid drugs. The receptor was isolated from a woman aged 25 to 39 with Graves disease. This chain joins TRBV20-1 and TRBJ2-1; 8 nucleotides agree with TRBD1. CDR3 amino acids: CSADGQGDSYNEQFF. DNA of the CDR3: TGCAGTGCTGACGGACAGGGTGATTCCTACAATGAGCAGTTCTTC.